This TCR beta chain was sequenced in a study of cytomegalovirus exposure and HLA in healthy donors (dated by TCRdb to 2015 to 2018). Turning to the overall study: In an earlier analysis of under 750 of the donors, less than 350 Gb of sequence data and 95 million to 130 million unique TCR beta sequences from 150 million to 200 million T cells were reported. About 310 gigabases of sequencing data and approximately 84 million unique TCR sequences were included in an early release covering under 650 HLA-typed donors. Of the roughly 420 genotyped donors, over 80% were placed in the genetic ancestry cluster associated with self-reported Caucasian donors. The study aimed to test whether cataloging public T cell receptors could reveal signatures of past pathogen exposure. The T cell repertoires of some 700 subjects were profiled by immunosequencing and related to cytomegalovirus serostatus. Along with the roughly 670-subject first cohort, a separate validation cohort of over a hundred different subjects was used. The study combined high-throughput TCR immunosequencing, statistical association of individual TCRs with disease status, and machine learning to predict cytomegalovirus infection status. A later analysis re-examined previously published TCR beta repertoires from more than 650 donors and added high-resolution HLA genotyping to investigate patterns of TCR occurrence. Rather than using new phenotypic data, the later analysis identified candidate immune exposures from TCR beta sequences and from how often those sequences occurred across donors. To decide whether each TCR beta V gene segment behaved as functional or pseudogenic, an earlier analysis of some 570 of the donors relied on high-throughput TCR beta sequencing. Alongside the repertoire data, information on donor age, sex, ethnicity and CMV serostatus was compiled. Genome-wide SNP genotypes for about three fifths of the 666 donors were used in a later genetic analysis, which treated that subset as a discovery cohort. Every discovery cohort repertoire had been produced on one sequencing platform. HLA typing covered class I and class II loci at four-digit resolution. Typing coverage varied by locus: about 629-640 donors for A, B, C, DRB1 and DQB1; about 520 for DQA1; nearly 610 for DPA1; 450 to 480 for DPB1. Five DR-DQ haplotypes were treated as single units for association and clustering because of strong linkage in the cohort. Across approximately 420 genotyped donors of the cohort, an average of roughly 200,000 unique TCR beta nucleotide sequences per donor were sequenced, and 15% to 20% of those sequences were non-productive.

The cohort comprised under 700 healthy bone marrow donors. Cohort members were all nominally healthy when sampled, although unrecorded immune exposures were likely present. The donor tested CMV seropositive and was one of the 289 seropositive cohort members. A peripheral blood sample was collected from each donor, and TCR beta sequencing was performed on peripheral blood mononuclear cells. The Qiagen DNeasy Blood Extraction Kit was used to extract genomic DNA from the blood cell samples. About this clone: Its antigen target is currently unknown. Base qualities are not at hand, and no much larger clone is one base apart.

General conclusions and limits of the study: A later analysis found that most CMV-associated TCR beta chains appeared HLA-restricted, with HLA associations seemingly driven largely by CMV exposure. Compared with equally common non-associated chains, HLA-associated TCR beta chains in a later analysis were more clonally expanded and had lower generation probabilities. The authors suggested that the approach could potentially be extended to other disease states and immunological phenotypes. In a later analysis, 15,000 to 20,000 TCR beta sequences were associated with specific HLA alleles at a false discovery rate of 0.05. In a later genetic analysis, fewer N-insertions in productive TCRs were reported among donors in an Asian-associated ancestry cluster than the 666-donor mean. Only TCR beta chains were sequenced in this cohort, and the absence of alpha or paired-chain data limited detectable features. Linkage disequilibrium might explain the correlated functional status among segregating V segments, but an unknown experimental factor could not be excluded. V-gene and J-gene trimming of TCR beta chains was associated with a missense DCLRE1C variant in a later genetic analysis, and the association was replicated in an independent cohort. In both the original and validation cohorts, the classifier was reported to diagnose cytomegalovirus status with high specificity and sensitivity. A few of the identified cytomegalovirus-associated TCR beta chains were confirmed in vitro to be specific for cytomegalovirus antigens. Assigning TCR associations to individual alleles was difficult when HLA alleles, especially DR and DQ, strongly co-occurred. In an earlier analysis of roughly 500 of the donors, most TCR beta V segments appeared in productive rearrangements about 87% or about 30% of the time, broadly matching IMGT annotations. Several of the top co-occurrence clusters appeared to be linked to parvovirus B19, influenza, CMV and Epstein-Barr virus, according to a later analysis. The earlier analysis of 587 of the donors excluded 15 to 20 rarely observed V segments, including chromosome 9 orphons, because counts were too low. A total of 150 to 200 TCR beta chains were listed by the study as associated with cytomegalovirus. Sequencing depth was assumed to be roughly uniform across donors in the presence/absence analyses, though that assumption may not hold. Because HLA typing was unavailable for some donors at each locus, only the typed subset was used in association tests. Most TCR sequences were seen in very few donors, while some public TCRs were found in many individuals. The sequencing pipeline was judged likely to have produced a cluster of highly shared sequence variants as a technical artifact. According to a later analysis, TCR association rates differed among HLA loci, with DRB1 alleles showing the most associated TCRs and HLA-C alleles showing the fewest. The only immune exposure information available for the cohort was CMV serostatus. A further reported finding was that TCR beta sequences accurately predicted the HLA-A and HLA-B alleles for most subjects in the first cohort.

The library was generated by the immunoSEQ multiplex PCR assay. The multiplex PCR relied on a mix of 60 forward primers for TCR Vbeta segments and 13 reverse primers for TCR Jbeta segments. Amplification of the CDR3 region of rearranged TCR beta genes was performed with a multiplex PCR assay on genomic DNA. The Illumina HiSeq System was used to sequence the amplified TCR beta libraries as 87-base-pair reads. The authors' analysis ran thus. A later analysis counted approximately 84 million unique TCR beta chains across the 500 to 850 repertoires, and 10 million to 12 million of these chains were shared by at least two donors. A nearest-neighbor algorithm error-corrected the raw reads and collapsed the reads into unique sequences, merging closely related sequences to remove PCR and sequencing errors. CDR3 sequences were aligned to IMGT reference sequences to assign V, D and J gene segments. Each retained sequence needed at least a six-nucleotide match to both a V gene segment and a J gene segment. A rearrangement was called productive if the CDR3 had no stop codons and remained in frame with V and J, and every other rearrangement was called non-productive. Following IMGT convention, CDR3 was defined as the stretch from the second conserved V-encoded cysteine up to the conserved J-encoded phenylalanine. Sequences without an unambiguous match to a single V gene segment were excluded from the earlier analysis of almost 600 of the donors. In an earlier analysis of more than 500 of the donors, a V segment was called functional when productive rearrangements were above 56.7%, and segregating when the standard deviation between donors exceeded 5%. A statistical classification framework was developed to diagnose cytomegalovirus status using the catalog of TCR beta chain sequences. In a later analysis, V and J genes were assigned by comparing TCR nucleotide sequences against IMGT/GENE-DB human TR gene sequences. The TCRdist pipeline was used in a later analysis to assign CDR3 sequences and most-parsimonious VDJ recombination scenarios. In a later analysis, each TCR beta chain was defined by its CDR3 amino acid sequence together with its V-gene family, and reads lacking a unique V-gene family were excluded. As a way to deal with suspected cross-contamination and a sequencing artifact, a later analysis dropped roughly 600 nucleotide sequences that were highly shared and had low generation probability. In a later analysis, a clonal expansion index for each public chain was calculated from normalized within-repertoire ranks of inferred template counts. A later analysis computed generation probabilities with a VDJ recombination model fitted to out-of-frame rearrangements, and checked the results against IGoR. In a later analysis, TCR-TCR, TCR-HLA and TCR-CMV co-occurrence was scored with hypergeometric tests, and a repertoire-size bias correction was applied to TCR pairs. False discovery rates were estimated in a later analysis by permuting HLA or CMV assignments 20 times. A later analysis grouped co-occurring TCRs with DBSCAN, adding TCRdist sequence similarity when clustering within HLA-allele-positive subsets. Co-occurrence clustering excluded repertoires with fewer than 30,000 or more than 120,000 public chains, plus five with anomalous nucleotide sharing. In TCRdb, the immuneACCESS table is reduced to in-frame sequences with V and J assigned. These tables do not hold every clone; where another copy was compared, an unresolved V gene accounts for under half, and the others remain unexplained. V, J and clone size are taken as reported in that table, and D and trimming were inferred from the DNA itself. Here the sample has 150,000 to 200,000 clones; 60% to 75% occur a single time. The top ten constitute approximately 3.1% of the sample.

The material sequenced was PBMCs. This receptor was obtained from a woman aged 45 to 65 in good health and CMV-seropositive.

The CDR3 loop reads CASSFLTGTGYYGYTF. The DNA sequence reads TGTGCCAGCAGCTTTCTCACAGGGACAGGCTACTATGGCTACACCTTC. The chain is assembled from TRBV7-9 and TRBJ1-2, and TRBD1 aligns with 8 junction nucleotides. Including the terminal cysteine and phenylalanine, the CDR3 comprises 16 residues. Left in the record is the CDR3 DNA by itself, 48 bases read in frame from the first base. CDR1 is given as SEHNR and CDR2 as FQNEAQ, both from the germline V gene (reference sequence). Germline trimming: 3 bases from V, 3 bases from J; junction bases outside gene matches: 9.